The 23 T cell receptor beta chains listed next were all sequenced from one sample in a study of Graves' ophthalmopathy and Graves' hyperthyroidism. Amplified TCR beta CDR3 regions were obtained using RNA transcripts as template. Scientists carried out first-round RT-PCR using HTBI primers and then a second-round multiplex PCR. TCRdb reanalysed the multiplex PCR reads using MiXCR and keeps one entry per CDR3 protein. The sample has 1 million to 1.3 million distinct CDR3 sequences; less than 45% are singletons. The specimen was peripheral blood or thyroid tissue (not recorded which). Receptors originate from an adult man with Graves' hyperthyroidism.

There are a few counts of this clonotype. The junction does not match germline at one end; this may be a read error. J is TRBJ2-7 and V is TRBV10-3; the match to TRBD1 covers 8 bases. CDR3 length equals 14 residues. CDR1 ENHRY and CDR2 SYGVKD come from the germline V gene. CDR3 amino acids: CASSRDRNFGEQYF. The CDR3 nucleotides read TGTGCCAGCAGTCGGGACAGGAATTTTGGGGAGCAGTACTTC.

The J gene is TRBJ1-1, the V gene TRBV10-2; unclear D gene. This CDR3 has 13 amino acids. Germline V gives CDR1 WSHSY, CDR2 SAAADI. V was trimmed by 2 bases and J by 4 bases, leaving 8 bases between them. CDR3 residues: CASSEPDLTEAFF. In nucleotides, the CDR3 is TGCGCCAGCAGTGAGCCGGACCTCACTGAAGCTTTCTTT.

Many counts were recorded for this clonotype. The rearrangement links TRBV11-2 to TRBJ2-6, with 9 bases lining up with TRBD1. CDR1 is SGHAT, CDR2 FQNNGV, per germline. The CDR3 runs 18 residues. With V trimmed by 5 bases and J by 3 bases, 11 bases remained unmatched. The CDR3 DNA follows: TGTGCCAGCAGCATACTGGGACAGGGAGGGCGTGGGGCCAACGTCCTGACTTTC. It encodes CASSILGQGGRGANVLTF.

With regard to this clonotype: It may be a read error: a sequence one base away is much more abundant. Given the absence of the conserved phenylalanine or tryptophan at the CDR3 end, a read error is likely. The J gene is TRBJ1-1, the V gene TRBV10-3, with D tentatively TRBD1 (5 bases). CDR3 length: 15 amino acids. V gave up 5 bases and J gave up 3 bases, with 16 bases separating them. CDR1 is ENHRY, CDR2 SYGVKD, per germline. The CDR3 coding sequence is TGTGCCATCAGTAACACGTGGGGGGGGGACACTGAAGCTTTCCTT. This gives the protein CAISNTWGGDTEAFL.

There are many counts of this clonotype. The chain links TRBV10-3 to TRBJ1-1; 8 bases match TRBD1. This CDR3 has 15 residues. CDR1 is ENHRY and CDR2 is SYGVKD in the germline V gene. V gave up 7 bases and J gave up 5 bases; unmatched junction bases: 12. The CDR3 bases are TGTGCCATCATGGGCAGGCGACAGGGGAAGACTGAAGCTTTCTTT. Translating it yields CAIMGRRQGKTEAFF.

This clonotype was recorded many times. This chain links TRBV7-9 with TRBJ1-2; possible D gene TRBD1, 5 bases. This CDR3 spans 14 amino acids. Germline V gene lookup returns CDR1 SEHNR and CDR2 FQNEAQ (reference sequence). V was shortened by 4 bases and J by 1 base, with 10 bases between the two germline ends. The CDR3 DNA is TGTGCCAGCAGCTCTCCAGGGAATAACTATGGCTACACCTTC. This translates into CASSSPGNNYGYTF.

The CDR3 here is CATSVAVAREKLFF. The CDR3 coding sequence is TGTGCCACCAGCGTTGCGGTCGCCAGGGAAAAACTGTTTTTT. This chain links TRBV24-1 with TRBJ1-4, with unresolved D. CDR3 length: 14 residues. Germline CDR1 reads KGHDR; CDR2 reads SFDVKD. V lost 7 bases and J lost 8, with 16 bases in between.

The chain recombines TRBV28 with TRBJ1-1; D is ambiguous. The ends were cut back, 5 bases at V and 10 bases at J, with 14 bases in the middle. The CDR3 totals 12 residues. CDR1 and CDR2 (germline): MDHEN, SYDVKM. CDR3 loop: CASSPPAEGAFF. CDR3 in DNA: TGTGCCAGCAGTCCGCCCGCTGAGGGAGCTTTCTTT.

This clonotype was seen many times. This chain uses TRBV13 with TRBJ1-2; D ambiguous. This CDR3 comprises 13 residues. Trimming left V 7 bases short and J 4 bases short, with 13 bases between. The germline V gene encodes CDR1 PRHDT and CDR2 FYEKMQ (reference sequence). The CDR3 DNA reads as TGTGCCAGCACGCCAGCGACGGGCTATGGCTACACCTTC. Translating it yields CASTPATGYGYTF.

This clonotype has just a few counts. J is TRBJ2-7 and V is TRBV19; 14 nucleotides line up with TRBD2. The trim removed 6 bases at V and 2 bases at J, leaving 9 bases unmatched. Germline V gene sequence: CDR1 LNHDA, CDR2 SQIVND (reference sequence). The CDR3 has 17 amino acids. The CDR3 region is CASRDTGTSGSPYEQYF. CDR3 nucleotide sequence: TGTGCCAGTAGAGATACCGGGACTAGCGGGAGCCCCTACGAGCAGTACTTC.

The table lists this clonotype with many counts. The J gene is TRBJ2-7, the V gene TRBV7-9; TRBD1 agrees at 7 bases. With 3 bases clipped from V and 0 bases from J, the junction kept 2 bases outside the gene matches. The V gene's germline CDR1 is SEHNR and CDR2 FQNEAQ (reference sequence). The CDR3 runs 14 residues. This chain's CDR3 is CASSFRTGSYEQYF. DNA for the CDR3: TGTGCCAGCAGCTTCCGGACAGGCTCCTACGAGCAGTACTTC.

This clonotype has ten or more counts. The J gene is TRBJ2-7, the V gene TRBV24-1; 10 bases are a match to TRBD1. Unmatched junction bases numbered 11, after V lost 4 bases and J lost 3 bases. The germline gives CDR1 KGHDR, CDR2 SFDVKD. This CDR3 comprises 17 residues. The CDR3 here is CATSDSPGTGALYEQYF. The DNA of the CDR3 is TGTGCCACCAGTGACTCCCCCGGGACAGGGGCCCTCTACGAGCAGTACTTC.

The chain employs TRBV7-2 and TRBJ1-1, with D hard to call. The V end was cut by 5 bases, the J end by 1 base, with 11 bases between. CDR3 length: 14 amino acids. Germline assignment: CDR1 SGHTA and CDR2 FQGNSA. CDR3 residues: CASSAIRTNTEAFF. The CDR3 DNA sequence: TGTGCCAGCAGCGCCATCAGGACGAACACTGAAGCTTTCTTT.

This clonotype was detected many times. The chain employs TRBV2 and TRBJ2-5; 12 positions agree with TRBD2. The ends lost 0 bases at V and 2 bases at J; junction bases unmatched: 13. From germline, CDR1 is SNHLY and CDR2 FYNNEI. This CDR3 is 20 amino acids long. The CDR3 loop is CASSEARTSGGPGRQETQYF. The CDR3 DNA follows: TGTGCCAGCAGTGAAGCGCGCACTAGCGGGGGGCCCGGGCGGCAAGAGACCCAGTACTTC.

This clonotype was observed a few times. The chain uses TRBV6-5 and TRBJ1-3; D is uncertain. The CDR3 totals 15 residues. V was trimmed by 6 bases and J by 1 base, leaving 13 bases between them. Germline values: CDR1 MNHEY, CDR2 SVGAGI. CDR3 sequence: CASRLRPGSGNTIYF. CDR3 sequence (DNA): TGTGCCAGCAGACTCCGGCCGGGTTCTGGAAACACCATATATTTT.

This clonotype was recorded a few times. The CDR3 is CASSQVLGVNTEAFF. The CDR3 region has the DNA TGCGCCAGCAGCCAAGTTCTAGGGGTGAACACTGAAGCTTTCTTT. V is TRBV4-1 and J is TRBJ1-1, with D maybe TRBD1 (5 bases). The CDR3 sequence is 15 residues long. Deletions cut 1 base from V and 0 bases from J, with 9 bases between. Germline CDR1 MGHRA, CDR2 YSYEKL.

This chain links TRBV29-1 with TRBJ2-7, with TRBD2 as a possible D gene (5 bases). Trimming removed 1 base at V and 8 bases at J, with 18 bases between. Germline values: CDR1 SQVTM, CDR2 ANQGSEA. The CDR3 contains 14 residues. The CDR3 here is CSVEVERDQPQQYF. CDR3 bases: TGCAGCGTTGAAGTTGAGAGGGATCAGCCCCAGCAGTACTTC.

In its sample, this clonotype was seen many times. The rearrangement links TRBV7-9 to TRBJ2-7; 10 bases line up with TRBD1. The CDR3 is 16 amino acids. Germline CDR1 reads SEHNR; CDR2 reads FQNEAQ (reference sequence). V lost 4 bases, J lost 0 bases, and 6 bases stayed unmatched. CDR3 sequence reads: CASSSPGQGNSYEQYF. Here the CDR3 DNA reads TGTGCCAGCAGCTCCCCGGGACAGGGGAACTCCTACGAGCAGTACTTC.

This clonotype was recorded many times. The chain links TRBV13 to TRBJ2-5; 8 bases line up with TRBD1. Germline V gives CDR1 PRHDT, CDR2 FYEKMQ (reference sequence). V shed 5 bases and J 5 bases; nucleotides not matched to a gene: 7. This CDR3 is 14 amino acids long. CDR3 in DNA: TGTGCCAGCAGCGCTTTGGGACAGGCGGAGACCCAGTACTTC. This translates into CASSALGQAETQYF.

The table lists this clonotype with a few counts. The chain carries TRBV29-1 and TRBJ2-7, with D possibly TRBD2 on 6 matching bases. Trimming took 7 bases from V and 3 from J, leaving 13 bases between them. The germline gives CDR1 SQVTM, CDR2 ANQGSEA. The CDR3 covers 12 residues. Here the CDR3 DNA reads TGCAGCGCCGGGCCCGGGGGCTACGAGCAGTACTTC. Residues: CSAGPGGYEQYF.

The chain has TRBV10-2 and TRBJ1-2; 8 bases agree with TRBD1. The V and J ends lost 2 bases and 8 bases, in that order; junction bases with no gene match: 10. CDR3 length: 15 amino acids. Germline assignment: CDR1 WSHSY and CDR2 SAAADI. The DNA for the CDR3 is TGCGCCAGCAGTGAGCCGGACAGGGCAACTTGGGGCTACACCTTC. Residues: CASSEPDRATWGYTF.

The chain carries TRBV5-5 and TRBJ2-1; unclear D gene. The CDR3 totals 11 residues. Germline CDR1 SGHKS, CDR2 YYEKEE (reference sequence). V lost 2 bases to trimming and J lost 8 bases, with 5 bases between them. The DNA for the CDR3 is TGTGCCAGCAGCTTATATGATGAGCAGTTCTTC. This gives the protein CASSLYDEQFF.

In the case of this clonotype: This may arise from a read error, as a much more abundant clone is one base away. A read error is likely, as this CDR3 ends without the conserved phenylalanine or tryptophan. V gene TRBV29-1 combines with J gene TRBJ2-7; possibly TRBD2 for D (6 bases). The CDR3 length is 15 residues. V dropped 2 bases and J dropped 0 bases, with 14 bases sitting between them. Germline V gives CDR1 SQVTM, CDR2 ANQGSEA. The CDR3 DNA reads as TGCAGCGTTGAACCCCCGGGACTTAGCTCCTACGAGCAGTACTAC. As protein: CSVEPPGLSSYEQYY.